This T cell receptor beta chain comes out of a study of blood T cell repertoires in COVID-19. Study summary: The analysed material was cDNA or gDNA that came from T cells, B-cell-depleted T cells, or PBMCs.

The CDR3 extends over 16 amino acids. The V segment lost 4 bases and the J segment 2 bases; nucleotides outside the gene matches: 11. The germline V gene has CDR1 KGHSH and CDR2 LQKENI. Original handling: Quantification of nucleated cells was approximated via reference gene primer amplification. Profiled with immunoSEQ multiplex PCR; TCRdb holds only in-frame clones, not every one. Clonal size and the V and J genes are those of that table, whereas D and trimming came from the DNA. The sample has about 150,000 clones; around 82% are singletons. This clone is labeled medium-sized (0.01 to 0.1%). The V and J genes are TRBV18 and TRBJ2-7; the match to TRBD1 covers 7 bases. This receptor was taken from a man aged 60 to 69 with active or convalescent COVID-19. The sequenced sample consisted of peripheral blood. CDR3 sequence: CASSLTEDRLTYEQYF. Here the CDR3 DNA reads TGTGCCAGCTCACTCACGGAGGACAGGTTGACCTACGAGCAGTACTTC.